A single sample gave rise to the 12 T cell receptor beta chains below, sequenced in a study of OX40 agonist ivuxolimab in advanced cancers. TCRdb's table, derived via immunoSEQ multiplex PCR, lists solely in-frame clones and lacks some. Among about 61,000 clones listed, about nine tenths were seen once. The material sequenced was CD4+ or CD8+ T cells sorted from blood, taken in a trial of the OX40 agonist ivuxolimab. The source is an adult with an advanced solid tumor such as melanoma, head and neck, liver or kidney cancer.

CDR3 coding DNA: TGTGCCTGGAGTGTTGCAGGGGAAGGCTACACCTTC. This codes for CAWSVAGEGYTF. This chain uses TRBV30 with TRBJ1-2, with a tentative D call TRBD1 (6 bases). V gave up 0 bases and J gave up 8 bases, with 10 bases separating them. CDR3 length: 12 amino acids. Germline V gives CDR1 GTSNPN, CDR2 SVGIG (reference sequence).

CDR3 nucleotides: TGTGCCAGTAGCCACGCCGGGGACGGCAATGAGCAGTTCTTC. Protein: CASSHAGDGNEQFF. This chain uses TRBV19 with TRBJ2-1; D may correspond to TRBD1 or TRBD2 (5 bases each). Germline V gene data show CDR1 as LNHDA and CDR2 as SQIVND (reference sequence). V shed 6 bases and J shed 6 bases, with 15 bases lying between them. The CDR3 extends over 14 amino acids.

In this sample, this clone turned up a few times. The rearrangement links TRBV28 to TRBJ2-7; 13 bases fit TRBD2. Germline V gives CDR1 MDHEN, CDR2 SYDVKM. Trimming at V came to 4 bases and at J to 0 bases, leaving 12 bases not matched to a gene. This CDR3 has 19 residues. CDR3 sequence reads: CASSSTSGGAVSHSYEQYF. As DNA, the CDR3 is TGTGCCAGCAGTTCAACTAGCGGGGGGGCCGTATCACACTCCTACGAGCAGTACTTC.

The chain carries TRBV4-1 and TRBJ2-7; D could derive from TRBD1 or TRBD2 (6 bases each). This CDR3 is built from 15 residues. Germline CDR1 MGHRA, CDR2 YSYEKL. With 0 bases removed from V and 6 bases from J, the gap between germline ends came to 15 bases. Here the CDR3 DNA reads TGCGCCAGCAGCCAAGATCGGTTCAGGGGAGGCGAGCAGTACTTC. The encoded protein is CASSQDRFRGGEQYF.

Here the CDR3 reads CASSGYPGQPQHF. CDR3 coding DNA: TGTGCCAGCAGTGGGTACCCGGGTCAGCCCCAGCATTTT. This chain connects TRBV6-4 to TRBJ1-5, with D hard to call. V was trimmed by 4 bases and J by 6 bases, leaving 10 bases between them. The CDR3 is made up of 13 amino acids. Per germline, CDR1 MRHNA and CDR2 SNTAGT.

The rearrangement uses TRBV6-5 and TRBJ1-2, with unresolved D. Germline-derived CDR1 and CDR2 are MNHEY and SVGAGI. There are 13 residues in the CDR3. Trimming shortened V by 0 bases and J by 5 bases, and 7 bases separated the two germline ends. CDR3 DNA sequence: TGTGCCAGCAGTTACTCGAACGGGTATGGCTACACCTTC. This encodes CASSYSNGYGYTF.

This clone came up once. The V gene is TRBV6-6, the J gene TRBJ2-1; D possibly uses TRBD1 or TRBD2 (5 bases each). This CDR3 is built from 13 residues. Trimming took 10 bases from V and 9 from J, leaving 19 bases between them. CDR1 MNHNY and CDR2 SVGAGI come from the germline V gene (reference sequence). This CDR3 is CATRGETWLEQFF. Here the CDR3 DNA reads TGTGCCACAAGGGGAGAGACCTGGCTTGAGCAGTTCTTC.

J is TRBJ2-1 and V is TRBV27; D gene uncertain. The germline CDR1 and CDR2 sequences are MNHEY and SMNVEV (reference sequence). The V and J ends lost 10 bases and 0 bases respectively, with 10 bases between them. This CDR3 region has 13 residues. The CDR3 protein is CATSLFSYNEQFF. DNA of the CDR3: TGTGCCACCTCTCTCTTCTCCTACAATGAGCAGTTCTTC.

The V call is TRBV11-3, the J call TRBJ2-1; TRBD2 matches 7 bases. The CDR3 is made up of 16 amino acids. Germline assignment: CDR1 SGHNT and CDR2 YENEEA. Trimming removed 6 bases from V and 1 base from J; junction bases left unmatched: 9. Here the CDR3 DNA reads TGTGCCAGCAGTTATGGCGGGAGCTTATCCTACAATGAGCAGTTCTTC. Residues: CASSYGGSLSYNEQFF.

The V call is TRBV7-9, the J call TRBJ2-6; D unresolved. The CDR3 has 17 residues. Germline lookup yields CDR1 SEHNR and CDR2 FQNEAQ (reference sequence). Trimming removed 1 base at V and 0 bases at J, with 10 bases between. DNA for the CDR3: TGTGCCAGCAGCTTAGAAACCCGCTACTCTGGGGCCAACGTCCTGACTTTC. It translates to CASSLETRYSGANVLTF. Supplemented by reference TRBV7-9 and TRBJ2-6, the full variable domain reads DTGVSQNPRHKITKRGQNVTFRCDPISEHNRLYWYRQTLGQGPEFLTYFQNEAQLEKSRLLSDRFSAERPKGSFSTLEIQRTEQGDSAMYLCASSLETRYSGANVLTFGAGSRLTVL.

This sequence joins TRBV27 and TRBJ1-6; D remains unclear. CDR3 length: 16 residues. Germline V gene sequence: CDR1 MNHEY, CDR2 SMNVEV (reference sequence). V was cut by 5 bases and J by 5 bases, with 16 bases left in between. The DNA of the CDR3 is TGTGCCAGCAGTGCTTGGACTCGCCCTAATAATTCACCCCTCCACTTT. As protein: CASSAWTRPNNSPLHF.

V usage is TRBV7-6 and J usage is TRBJ2-1, with 10 bases fitting TRBD2. The CDR3 is 17 amino acids. Losses at the gene ends were 1 base for V and 0 bases for J; bases not matched to a gene: 3. Germline values: CDR1 SGHVS, CDR2 FNYEAQ. The CDR3 nucleotides are TGTGCCAGCAGCTTAGTTAGCGGGAGGTACTCCTACAATGAGCAGTTCTTC. Encoded protein: CASSLVSGRYSYNEQFF.